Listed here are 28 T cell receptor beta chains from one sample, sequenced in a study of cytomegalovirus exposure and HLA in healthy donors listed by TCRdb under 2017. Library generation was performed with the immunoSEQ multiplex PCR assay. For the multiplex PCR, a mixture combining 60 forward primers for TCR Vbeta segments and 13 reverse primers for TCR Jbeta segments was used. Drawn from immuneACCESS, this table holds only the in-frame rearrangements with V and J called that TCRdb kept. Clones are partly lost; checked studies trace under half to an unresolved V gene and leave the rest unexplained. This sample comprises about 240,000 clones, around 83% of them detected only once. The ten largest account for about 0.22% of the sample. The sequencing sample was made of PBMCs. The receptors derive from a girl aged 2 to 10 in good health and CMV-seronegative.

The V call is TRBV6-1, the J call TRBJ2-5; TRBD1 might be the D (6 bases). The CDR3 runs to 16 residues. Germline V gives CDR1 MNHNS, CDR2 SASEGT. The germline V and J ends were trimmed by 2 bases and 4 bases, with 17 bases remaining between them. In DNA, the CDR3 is TGTGCCAGCAGTGAACAGGGGCAGGGATGGAGAGAGACCCAGTACTTC. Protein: CASSEQGQGWRETQYF.

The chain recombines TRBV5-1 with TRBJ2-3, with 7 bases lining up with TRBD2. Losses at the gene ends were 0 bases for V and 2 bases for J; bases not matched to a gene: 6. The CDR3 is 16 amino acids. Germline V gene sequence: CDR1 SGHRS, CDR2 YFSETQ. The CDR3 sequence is CASSLGDYLSTDTQYF. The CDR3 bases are TGCGCCAGCAGCTTGGGGGACTATCTCTCCACAGATACGCAGTATTTT.

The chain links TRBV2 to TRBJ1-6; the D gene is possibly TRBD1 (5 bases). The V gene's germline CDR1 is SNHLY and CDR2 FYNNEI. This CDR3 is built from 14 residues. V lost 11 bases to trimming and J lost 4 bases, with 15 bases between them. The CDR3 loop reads CASRQRKYNSPLHF. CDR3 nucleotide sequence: TGTGCCTCACGACAGAGGAAATATAATTCACCCCTCCACTTT.

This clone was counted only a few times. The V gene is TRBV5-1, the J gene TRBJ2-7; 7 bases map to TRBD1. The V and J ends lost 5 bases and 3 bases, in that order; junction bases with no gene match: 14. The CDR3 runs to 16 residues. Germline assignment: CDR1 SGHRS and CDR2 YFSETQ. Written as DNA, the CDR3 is TGCGCCAGCAGAAAAGCACCGACAGGGCGGTACTACGAGCAGTACTTC. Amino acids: CASRKAPTGRYYEQYF.

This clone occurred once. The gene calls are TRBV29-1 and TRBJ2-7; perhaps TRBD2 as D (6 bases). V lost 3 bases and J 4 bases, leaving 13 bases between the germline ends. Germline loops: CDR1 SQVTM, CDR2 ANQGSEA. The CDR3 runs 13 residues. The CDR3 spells CSVDGEGRYEQYF. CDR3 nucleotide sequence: TGCAGCGTTGACGGAGAGGGGAGGTACGAGCAGTACTTC.

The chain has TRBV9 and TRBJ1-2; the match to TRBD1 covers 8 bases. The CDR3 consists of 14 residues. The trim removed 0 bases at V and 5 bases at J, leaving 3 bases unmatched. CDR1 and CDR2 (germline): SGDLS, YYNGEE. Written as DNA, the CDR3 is TGTGCCAGCAGCGTAGGGGGACAGGCTTATGGCTACACCTTC. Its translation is CASSVGGQAYGYTF.

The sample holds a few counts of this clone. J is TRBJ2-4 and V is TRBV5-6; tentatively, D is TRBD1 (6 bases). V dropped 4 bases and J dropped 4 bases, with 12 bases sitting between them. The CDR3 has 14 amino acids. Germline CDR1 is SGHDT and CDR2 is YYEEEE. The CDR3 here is CASSPGQTKNIQYF. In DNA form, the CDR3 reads TGTGCCAGCAGCCCCGGACAGACAAAAAACATTCAGTACTTC. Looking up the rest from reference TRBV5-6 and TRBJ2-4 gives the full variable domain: DAGVTQSPTHLIKTRGQQVTLRCSPKSGHDTVSWYQQALGQGPQFIFQYYEEEERQRGNFPDRFSGHQFPNYSSELNVNALLLGDSALYLCASSPGQTKNIQYFGAGTRLSVL.

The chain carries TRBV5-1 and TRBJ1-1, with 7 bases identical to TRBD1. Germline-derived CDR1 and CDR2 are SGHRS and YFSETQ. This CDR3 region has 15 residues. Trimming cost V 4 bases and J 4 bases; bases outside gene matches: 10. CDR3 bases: TGCGCCAGCAGCGAGATACAGGGGCTAGGCACTGAAGCTTTCTTT. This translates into CASSEIQGLGTEAFF.

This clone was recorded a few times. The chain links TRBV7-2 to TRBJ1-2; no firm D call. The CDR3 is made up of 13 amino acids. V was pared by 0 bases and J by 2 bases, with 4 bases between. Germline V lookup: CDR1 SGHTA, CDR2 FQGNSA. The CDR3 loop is CASSLARNYGYTF. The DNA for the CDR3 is TGTGCCAGCAGCTTAGCTCGGAACTATGGCTACACCTTC.

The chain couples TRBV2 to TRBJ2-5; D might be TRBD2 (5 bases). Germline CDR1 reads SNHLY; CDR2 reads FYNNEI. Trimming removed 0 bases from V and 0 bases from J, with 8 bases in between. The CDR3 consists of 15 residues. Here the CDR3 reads CASSEAKDYQETQYF. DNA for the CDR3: TGTGCCAGCAGTGAAGCTAAGGACTACCAAGAGACCCAGTACTTC. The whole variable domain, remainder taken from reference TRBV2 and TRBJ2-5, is EPEVTQTPSHQVTQMGQEVILRCVPISNHLYFYWYRQILGQKVEFLVSFYNNEISEKSEIFDDQFSVERPDGSNFTLKIRSTKLEDSAMYFCASSEAKDYQETQYFGPGTRLLVL.

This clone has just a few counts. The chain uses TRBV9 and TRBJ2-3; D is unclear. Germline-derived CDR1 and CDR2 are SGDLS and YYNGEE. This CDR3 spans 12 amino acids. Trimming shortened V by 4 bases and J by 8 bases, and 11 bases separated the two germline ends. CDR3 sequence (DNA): TGTGCCAGCAGCCGAGTACCAGGTACGCAGTATTTT. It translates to CASSRVPGTQYF. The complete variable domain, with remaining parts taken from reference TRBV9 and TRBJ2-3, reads DSGVTQTPKHLITATGQRVTLRCSPRSGDLSVYWYQQSLDQGLQFLIQYYNGEERAKGNILERFSAQQFPDLHSELNLSSLELGDSALYFCASSRVPGTQYFGPGTRLTVL.

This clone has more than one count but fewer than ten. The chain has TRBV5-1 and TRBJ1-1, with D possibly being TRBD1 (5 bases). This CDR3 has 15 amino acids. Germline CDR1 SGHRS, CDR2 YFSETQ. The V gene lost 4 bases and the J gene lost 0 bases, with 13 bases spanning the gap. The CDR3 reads CASSPQAGLNTEAFF. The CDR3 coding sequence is TGCGCCAGCAGCCCCCAGGCAGGGTTGAACACTGAAGCTTTCTTT. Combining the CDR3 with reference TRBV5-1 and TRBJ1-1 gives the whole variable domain KAGVTQTPRYLIKTRGQQVTLSCSPISGHRSVSWYQQTPGQGLQFLFEYFSETQRNKGNFPGRFSGRQFSNSRSEMNVSTLELGDSALYLCASSPQAGLNTEAFFGQGTRLTVV.

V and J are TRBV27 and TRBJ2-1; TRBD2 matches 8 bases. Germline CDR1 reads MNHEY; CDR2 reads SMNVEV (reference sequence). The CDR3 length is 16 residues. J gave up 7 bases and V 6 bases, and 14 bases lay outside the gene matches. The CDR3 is CASSALLGSGTNEQFF. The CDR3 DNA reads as TGTGCCAGCAGCGCTCTTCTGGGTAGCGGGACGAATGAGCAGTTCTTC.

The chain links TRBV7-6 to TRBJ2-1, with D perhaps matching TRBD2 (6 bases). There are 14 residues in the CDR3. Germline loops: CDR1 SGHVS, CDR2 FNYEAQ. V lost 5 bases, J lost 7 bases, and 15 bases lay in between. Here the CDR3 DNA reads TGTGCCAGCAGCCCCAACGTACGGGAGAATGAGCAGTTCTTC. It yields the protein CASSPNVRENEQFF.

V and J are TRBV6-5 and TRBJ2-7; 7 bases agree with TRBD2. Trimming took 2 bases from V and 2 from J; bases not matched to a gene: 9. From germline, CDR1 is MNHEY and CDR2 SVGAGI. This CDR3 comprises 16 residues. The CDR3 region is CASSYGLLAEPYEQYF. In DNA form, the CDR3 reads TGTGCCAGCAGTTACGGGCTTCTAGCGGAACCCTACGAGCAGTACTTC.

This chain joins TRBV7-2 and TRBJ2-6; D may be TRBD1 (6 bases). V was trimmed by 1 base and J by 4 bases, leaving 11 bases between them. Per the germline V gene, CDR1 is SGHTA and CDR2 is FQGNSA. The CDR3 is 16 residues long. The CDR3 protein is CASSLEHRAGANVLTF. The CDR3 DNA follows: TGTGCCAGCAGCTTAGAGCACAGGGCAGGGGCCAACGTCCTGACTTTC.

The chain's CDR3 is CSAGVGQFF. The CDR3 coding sequence is TGCAGTGCCGGGGTCGGGCAGTTCTTC. The V gene is TRBV20-1, the J gene TRBJ2-1; possibly TRBD2 for D (5 bases). V lost 6 bases, J lost 12 bases, and 9 bases lay in between. The germline CDR1 and CDR2 sequences are DFQATT and SNEGSKA (reference sequence). This CDR3 has 9 residues.

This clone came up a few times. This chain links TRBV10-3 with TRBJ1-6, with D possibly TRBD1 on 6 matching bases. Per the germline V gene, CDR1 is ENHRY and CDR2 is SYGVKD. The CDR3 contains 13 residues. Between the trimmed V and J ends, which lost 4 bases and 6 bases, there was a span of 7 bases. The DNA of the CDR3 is TGTGCCATCAGTGGGGGGCTTAATTCACCCCTCCACTTT. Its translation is CAISGGLNSPLHF.

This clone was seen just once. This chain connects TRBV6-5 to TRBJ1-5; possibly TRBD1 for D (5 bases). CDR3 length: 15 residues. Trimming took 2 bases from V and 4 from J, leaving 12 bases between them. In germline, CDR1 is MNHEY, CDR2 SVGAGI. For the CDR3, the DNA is TGTGCCAGCAGTTACGACAGTCTTGGGAATCAGCCCCAGCATTTT. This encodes CASSYDSLGNQPQHF.

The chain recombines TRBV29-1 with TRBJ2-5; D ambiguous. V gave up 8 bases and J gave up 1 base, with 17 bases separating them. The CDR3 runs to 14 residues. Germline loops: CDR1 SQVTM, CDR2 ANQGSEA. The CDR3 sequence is CSTAGGWRQETQYF. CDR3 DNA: TGCAGCACTGCCGGCGGCTGGCGCCAAGAGACCCAGTACTTC.

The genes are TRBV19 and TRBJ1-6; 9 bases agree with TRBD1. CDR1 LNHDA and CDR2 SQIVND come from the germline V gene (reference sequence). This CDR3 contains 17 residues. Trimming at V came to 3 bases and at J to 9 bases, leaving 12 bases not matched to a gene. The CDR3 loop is CASSIFGRQGGLSPLHF. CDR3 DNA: TGTGCCAGTAGTATTTTCGGGAGACAGGGGGGCCTTTCACCCCTCCACTTT.

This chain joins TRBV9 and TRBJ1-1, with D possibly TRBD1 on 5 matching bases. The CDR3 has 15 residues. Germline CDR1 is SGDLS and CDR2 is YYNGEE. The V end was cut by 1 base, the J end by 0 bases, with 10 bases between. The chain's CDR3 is CASSVSGVMNTEAFF. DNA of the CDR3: TGTGCCAGCAGCGTATCGGGGGTTATGAACACTGAAGCTTTCTTT.

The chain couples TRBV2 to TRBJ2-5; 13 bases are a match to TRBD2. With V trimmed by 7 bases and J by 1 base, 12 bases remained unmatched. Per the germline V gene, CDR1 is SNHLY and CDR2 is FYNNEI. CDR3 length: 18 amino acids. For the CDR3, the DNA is TGTGCCAGCACCGACAGGGGACTAGCGGGAAAACTCCAAGAGACCCAGTACTTC. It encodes CASTDRGLAGKLQETQYF.

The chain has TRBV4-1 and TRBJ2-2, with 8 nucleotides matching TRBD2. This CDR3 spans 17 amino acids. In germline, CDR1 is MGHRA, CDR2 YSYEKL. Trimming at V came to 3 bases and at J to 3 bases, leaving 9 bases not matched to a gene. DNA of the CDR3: TGCGCCAGCAGCCAGGAGCGGGGGCAGGGACACACCGGGGAGCTGTTTTTT. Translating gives CASSQERGQGHTGELFF.

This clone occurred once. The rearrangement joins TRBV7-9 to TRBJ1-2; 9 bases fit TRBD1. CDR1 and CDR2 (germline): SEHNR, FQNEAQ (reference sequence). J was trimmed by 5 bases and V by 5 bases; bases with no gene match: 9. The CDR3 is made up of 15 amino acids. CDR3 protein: CASSTRQGEKYGYTF. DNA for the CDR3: TGTGCCAGCAGCACCCGACAGGGGGAGAAATATGGCTACACCTTC.

The CDR3, as DNA: TGTGCCAGCAGGGTGGGGCTGTCTCTAGAGACCCAGTACTTC. Translation gives CASRVGLSLETQYF. The J gene is TRBJ2-5, the V gene TRBV5-4; possibly TRBD1 for D (5 bases). Germline V gene data show CDR1 as SGHNT and CDR2 as YYREEE (reference sequence). The CDR3 spans 14 residues. Trimming took 5 bases from V and 4 from J, leaving 15 bases between them.

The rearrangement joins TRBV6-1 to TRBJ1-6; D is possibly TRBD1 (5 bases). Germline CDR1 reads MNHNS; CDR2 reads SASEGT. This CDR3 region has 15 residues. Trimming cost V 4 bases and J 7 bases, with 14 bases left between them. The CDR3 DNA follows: TGTGCCAGCAGTGTCCCCACTTCAGGGAATTCACCCCTCCACTTT. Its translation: CASSVPTSGNSPLHF.

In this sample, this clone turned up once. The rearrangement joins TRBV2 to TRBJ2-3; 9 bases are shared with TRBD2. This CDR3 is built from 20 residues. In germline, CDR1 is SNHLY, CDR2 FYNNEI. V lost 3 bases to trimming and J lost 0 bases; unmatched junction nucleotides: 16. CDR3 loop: CASSDGHGLAPKSSTDTQYF. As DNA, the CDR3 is TGTGCCAGCAGTGACGGCCATGGACTAGCGCCTAAGTCTAGCACAGATACGCAGTATTTT.